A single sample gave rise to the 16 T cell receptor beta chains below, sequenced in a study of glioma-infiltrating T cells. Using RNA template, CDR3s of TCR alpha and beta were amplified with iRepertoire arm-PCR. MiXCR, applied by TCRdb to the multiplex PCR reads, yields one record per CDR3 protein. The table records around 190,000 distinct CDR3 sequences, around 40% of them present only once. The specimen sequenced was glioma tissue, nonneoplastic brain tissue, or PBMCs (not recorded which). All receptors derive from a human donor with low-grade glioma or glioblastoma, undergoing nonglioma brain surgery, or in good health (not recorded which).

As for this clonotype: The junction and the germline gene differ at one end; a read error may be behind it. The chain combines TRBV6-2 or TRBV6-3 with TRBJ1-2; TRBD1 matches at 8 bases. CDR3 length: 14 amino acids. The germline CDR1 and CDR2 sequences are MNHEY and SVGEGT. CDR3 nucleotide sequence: TGTGCCATCAGTGAGGGACAGGAATACTGTGGCTACACCTTC. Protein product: CAISEGQEYCGYTF.

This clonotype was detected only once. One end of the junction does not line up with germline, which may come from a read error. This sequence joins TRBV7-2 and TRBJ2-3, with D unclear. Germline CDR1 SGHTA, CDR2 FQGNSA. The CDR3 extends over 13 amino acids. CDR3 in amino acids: CASTLMRQHTQYF. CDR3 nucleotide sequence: TGTGCCAGCACCTTAATGCGGCAACATACGCAGTATTTT.

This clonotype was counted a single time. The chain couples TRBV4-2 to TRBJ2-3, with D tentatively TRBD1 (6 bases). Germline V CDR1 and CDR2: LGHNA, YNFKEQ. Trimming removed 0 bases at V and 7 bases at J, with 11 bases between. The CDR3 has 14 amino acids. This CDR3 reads CASSQDTGQYTQYF. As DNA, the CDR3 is TGTGCCAGCAGCCAAGATACAGGGCAATATACGCAGTATTTT.

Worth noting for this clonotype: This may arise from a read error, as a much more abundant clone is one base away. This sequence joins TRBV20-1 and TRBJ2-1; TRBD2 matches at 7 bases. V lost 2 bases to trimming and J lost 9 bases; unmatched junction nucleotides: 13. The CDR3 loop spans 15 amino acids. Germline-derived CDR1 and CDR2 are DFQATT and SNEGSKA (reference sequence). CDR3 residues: CSARPELAPSGEQFF. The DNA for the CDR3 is TGCAGTGCTAGACCCGAACTAGCGCCTTCTGGTGAGCAGTTCTTC.

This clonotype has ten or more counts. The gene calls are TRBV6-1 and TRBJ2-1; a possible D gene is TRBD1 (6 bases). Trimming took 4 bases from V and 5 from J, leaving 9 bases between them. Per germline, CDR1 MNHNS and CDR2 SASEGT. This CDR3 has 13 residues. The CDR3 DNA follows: TGTGCCAGCAGTGCGGGGACAAACAATGAGCAGTTCTTC. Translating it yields CASSAGTNNEQFF.

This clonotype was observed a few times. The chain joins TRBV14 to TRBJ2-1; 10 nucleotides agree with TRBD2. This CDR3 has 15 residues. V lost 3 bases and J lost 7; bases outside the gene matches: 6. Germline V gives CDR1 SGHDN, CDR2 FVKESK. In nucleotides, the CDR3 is TGTGCCAGCAGCCAGGCCGGGACTAGCGCGAATGAGCAGTTCTTC. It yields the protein CASSQAGTSANEQFF.

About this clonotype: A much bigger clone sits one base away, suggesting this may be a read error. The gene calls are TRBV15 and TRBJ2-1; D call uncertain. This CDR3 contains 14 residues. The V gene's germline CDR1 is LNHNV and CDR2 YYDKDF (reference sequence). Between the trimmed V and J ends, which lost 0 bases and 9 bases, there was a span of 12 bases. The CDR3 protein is CATSREVEVSEQFF. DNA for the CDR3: TGTGCCACCAGCAGAGAGGTAGAGGTGAGTGAGCAGTTCTTC.

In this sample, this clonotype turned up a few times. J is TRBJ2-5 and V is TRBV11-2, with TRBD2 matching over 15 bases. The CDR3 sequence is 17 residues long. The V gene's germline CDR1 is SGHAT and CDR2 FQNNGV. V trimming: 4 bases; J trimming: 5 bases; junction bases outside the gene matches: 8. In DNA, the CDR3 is TGTGCCAGCAGCTGGACTAGCGGGAGGGCCCTTTTTGAGACCCAGTACTTC. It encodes CASSWTSGRALFETQYF.

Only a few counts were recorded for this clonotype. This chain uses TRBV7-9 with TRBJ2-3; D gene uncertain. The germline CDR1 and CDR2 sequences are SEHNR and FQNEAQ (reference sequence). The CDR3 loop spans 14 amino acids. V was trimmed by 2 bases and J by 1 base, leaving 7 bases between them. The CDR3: CASSLTMGTDTQYF. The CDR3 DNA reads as TGTGCCAGCAGCTTAACCATGGGCACAGATACGCAGTATTTT.

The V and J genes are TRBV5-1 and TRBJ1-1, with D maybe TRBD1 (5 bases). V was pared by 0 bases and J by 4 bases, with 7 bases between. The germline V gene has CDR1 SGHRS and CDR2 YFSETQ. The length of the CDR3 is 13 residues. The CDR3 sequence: CASSLGGTTEAFF. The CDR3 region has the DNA TGCGCCAGCAGCTTGGGAGGGACCACTGAAGCTTTCTTT.

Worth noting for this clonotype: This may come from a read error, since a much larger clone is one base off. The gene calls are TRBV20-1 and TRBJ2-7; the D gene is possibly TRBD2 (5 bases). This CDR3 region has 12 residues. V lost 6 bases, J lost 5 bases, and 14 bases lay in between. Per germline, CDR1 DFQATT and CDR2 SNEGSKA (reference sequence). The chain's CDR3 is CSASTGINEQYF. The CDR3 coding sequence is TGCAGTGCGTCGACGGGGATTAACGAGCAGTACTTC.

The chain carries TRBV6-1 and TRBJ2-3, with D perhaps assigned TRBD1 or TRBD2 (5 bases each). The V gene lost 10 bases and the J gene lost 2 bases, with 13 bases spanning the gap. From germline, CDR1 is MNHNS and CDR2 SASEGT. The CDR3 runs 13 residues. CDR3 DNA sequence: TGTGCCACTCAAAGGGACCACACAGATACGCAGTATTTT. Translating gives CATQRDHTDTQYF.

CDR3 region: CASSGDLSGNTIYF. CDR3 DNA: TGTGCCAGCAGCGGAGATCTCTCTGGAAACACCATATATTTT. The genes are TRBV5-5 and TRBJ1-3; no firm D call. Trimming shortened V by 4 bases and J by 0 bases, and 8 bases separated the two germline ends. Germline V gene sequence: CDR1 SGHKS, CDR2 YYEKEE (reference sequence). The CDR3 is 14 amino acids.

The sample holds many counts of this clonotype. The CDR3 DNA reads TGTGCCACCAGTGCCTCGCGTGCTTCCGGGGAGCTGTTTTTT. This encodes CATSASRASGELFF. This rearrangement joins TRBV24-1 to TRBJ2-2; D gene uncertain. Germline loops: CDR1 KGHDR, CDR2 SFDVKD. CDR3 length: 14 amino acids. Between the trimmed V and J ends, which lost 5 bases and 6 bases, there was a span of 12 bases.

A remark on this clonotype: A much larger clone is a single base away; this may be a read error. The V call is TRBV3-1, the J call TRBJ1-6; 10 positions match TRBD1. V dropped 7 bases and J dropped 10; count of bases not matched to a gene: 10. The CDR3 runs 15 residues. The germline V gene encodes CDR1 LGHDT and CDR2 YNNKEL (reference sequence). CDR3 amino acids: CASTPSGQGGSPLHF. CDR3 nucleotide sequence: TGTGCCAGCACCCCCAGCGGACAGGGGGGATCACCCCTCCACTTT. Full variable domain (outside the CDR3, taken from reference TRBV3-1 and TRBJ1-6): DTAVSQTPKYLVTQMGNDKSIKCEQNLGHDTMYWYKQDSKKFLKIMFSYNNKELIINETVPNRFSPKSPDKAHLNLHINSLELGDSAVYFCASTPSGQGGSPLHFGNGTRLTVT.

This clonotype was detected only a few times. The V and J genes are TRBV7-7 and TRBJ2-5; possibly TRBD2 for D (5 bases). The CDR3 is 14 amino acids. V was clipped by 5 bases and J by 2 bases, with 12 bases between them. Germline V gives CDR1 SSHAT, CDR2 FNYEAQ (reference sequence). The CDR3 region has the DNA TGTGCCAGCAGCCCCTGGACGGGGCAAGAGACCCAGTACTTC. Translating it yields CASSPWTGQETQYF.